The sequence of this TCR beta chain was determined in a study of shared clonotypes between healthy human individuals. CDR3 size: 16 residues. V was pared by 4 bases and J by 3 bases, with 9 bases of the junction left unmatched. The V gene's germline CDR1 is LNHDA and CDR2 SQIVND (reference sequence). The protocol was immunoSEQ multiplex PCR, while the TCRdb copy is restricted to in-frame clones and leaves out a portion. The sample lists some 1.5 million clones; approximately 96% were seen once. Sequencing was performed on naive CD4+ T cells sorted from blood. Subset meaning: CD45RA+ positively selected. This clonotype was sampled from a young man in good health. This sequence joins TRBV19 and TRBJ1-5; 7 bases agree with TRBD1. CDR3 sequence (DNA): TGTGCCAGTAGTACGTCGCCCGACAGGGCCAATCAGCCCCAGCATTTT. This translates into CASSTSPDRANQPQHF.